The 12 T cell receptor beta chains reported below all come from one sample, sequenced in a study of OX40 agonist ivuxolimab in advanced cancers. Sequenced by immunoSEQ multiplex PCR; TCRdb stores in-frame clones only, minus some. The profile shows roughly 34,000 clones, approximately 80% of them singletons. Source: CD4+ or CD8+ T cells sorted from blood, taken in a trial of the OX40 agonist ivuxolimab. Receptors originate from an adult with an advanced solid tumor such as melanoma, head and neck, liver or kidney cancer.

The chain has TRBV7-8 and TRBJ1-1, with 8 bases that match TRBD1. The CDR3 totals 15 residues. V shed 3 bases and J 0 bases; nucleotides not matched to a gene: 3. Germline V CDR1 and CDR2: SGHVS, FQNEAQ. CDR3 loop: CASSLYRGLNTEAFF. The CDR3 DNA reads as TGTGCCAGCAGCTTGTACAGGGGGTTGAACACTGAAGCTTTCTTT. Full variable domain (missing parts from reference TRBV7-8 and TRBJ1-1): GAGVSQSPRYKVAKRGQDVALRCDPISGHVSLFWYQQALGQGPEFLTYFQNEAQLDKSGLPSDRFFAERPEGSVSTLKIQRTQQEDSAVYLCASSLYRGLNTEAFFGQGTRLTVV.

This chain joins TRBV19 and TRBJ1-1; no reliable D call. The germline V gene has CDR1 LNHDA and CDR2 SQIVND (reference sequence). Trimming took 3 bases from V and 4 from J, leaving 6 bases between them. The CDR3 spans 12 residues. CDR3 amino acids: CASSILGTEAFF. DNA of the CDR3: TGTGCCAGTAGTATCTTAGGCACTGAAGCTTTCTTT. The whole variable domain, remainder taken from reference TRBV19 and TRBJ1-1, is DGGITQSPKYLFRKEGQNVTLSCEQNLNHDAMYWYRQDPGQGLRLIYYSQIVNDFQKGDIAEGYSVSREKKESFPLTVTSAQKNPTAFYLCASSILGTEAFFGQGTRLTVV.

The rearrangement links TRBV30 to TRBJ2-1; D is unresolved. Trimming left V 2 bases short and J 6 bases short, with 5 bases between. The CDR3 spans 11 residues. Germline CDR1 GTSNPN, CDR2 SVGIG (reference sequence). Here the CDR3 DNA reads TGTGCCTGGAGTCCCTCCAATGAGCAGTTCTTC. Protein: CAWSPSNEQFF.

This chain links TRBV5-1 with TRBJ2-2; 7 bases agree with TRBD1. The germline CDR1 and CDR2 sequences are SGHRS and YFSETQ. The CDR3 extends over 15 amino acids. Trimming at V came to 0 bases and at J to 4 bases, leaving 3 bases not matched to a gene. This chain's CDR3 is CASSLEGAATGELFF. DNA for the CDR3: TGCGCCAGCAGCTTGGAGGGGGCGGCCACCGGGGAGCTGTTTTTT.

The gene calls are TRBV11-2 and TRBJ2-1, with TRBD1 matching 10 bases. Germline CDR1 SGHAT, CDR2 FQNNGV. The trim removed 0 bases at V and 10 bases at J, leaving 3 bases unmatched. The CDR3 sequence is 14 residues long. CDR3 bases: TGTGCCAGCAGCTTAGAGGACAGGGGGGGCGAGCAGTTCTTC. The encoded protein is CASSLEDRGGEQFF.

The chain employs TRBV5-4 and TRBJ2-7, with a weak D call TRBD2 (6 bases). The CDR3 loop spans 13 amino acids. The germline V gene has CDR1 SGHNT and CDR2 YYREEE (reference sequence). Trimming pared 6 bases from V and 5 bases from J, leaving 15 bases between. In nucleotides, the CDR3 is TGTGCCAGCACCACGTGGGGGGACCACGAGCAGTACTTC. This sequence encodes CASTTWGDHEQYF. The variable domain in full, completed from reference TRBV5-4 and TRBJ2-7, reads ETGVTQSPTHLIKTRGQQVTLRCSSQSGHNTVSWYQQALGQGPQFIFQYYREEENGRGNFPPRFSGLQFPNYSSELNVNALELDDSALYLCASTTWGDHEQYFGPGTRLTVT.

The chain links TRBV10-3 to TRBJ2-2, with D unclear. CDR1 ENHRY and CDR2 SYGVKD come from the germline V gene. The CDR3 has 11 residues. Trimming pared 5 bases from V and 6 bases from J, leaving 4 bases between. CDR3 amino acids: CAISLAGELFF. The CDR3 DNA follows: TGTGCCATCAGTTTAGCCGGGGAGCTGTTTTTT.

This clone is classed as large (0.1 to 1%). The gene calls are TRBV4-3 and TRBJ2-7; 8 bases line up with TRBD2. Trimming cost V 0 bases and J 3 bases; bases outside gene matches: 13. The CDR3 extends over 18 amino acids. Germline-derived CDR1 and CDR2 are LGHNA and YSLEER. The CDR3 here is CASSQERGWRAGVYEQYF. CDR3 nucleotides: TGCGCCAGCAGCCAAGAACGAGGCTGGCGAGCGGGGGTCTACGAGCAGTACTTC.

This chain connects TRBV15 to TRBJ2-1; possibly TRBD1 for D (6 bases). The V and J ends lost 7 bases and 5 bases respectively, with 12 bases between them. The CDR3 runs 13 residues. Per germline, CDR1 LNHNV and CDR2 YYDKDF (reference sequence). The DNA for the CDR3 is TGTGCCACCACCCAGGGGCGCAACAATGAGCAGTTCTTC. Encoded protein: CATTQGRNNEQFF.

The rearrangement links TRBV7-6 to TRBJ1-1, with unresolved D. CDR1 is SGHVS, CDR2 FNYEAQ, per germline. The V and J ends lost 6 bases and 1 base respectively, with 9 bases between them. This CDR3 region has 13 residues. As DNA, the CDR3 is TGTGCCAGCAGTCCTACAGCGAACACTGAAGCTTTCTTT. Translation gives CASSPTANTEAFF.

The gene calls are TRBV5-6 and TRBJ2-2; a possible D gene is TRBD1 (5 bases). Between the trimmed V and J ends, which lost 0 bases and 3 bases, there was a span of 6 bases. There are 14 residues in the CDR3. Germline lookup yields CDR1 SGHDT and CDR2 YYEEEE. CDR3 coding DNA: TGTGCCAGCAGCTTGGGGGGCGACACCGGGGAGCTGTTTTTT. Translating it yields CASSLGGDTGELFF.

V gene TRBV29-1 combines with J gene TRBJ2-1, with D unresolved. V lost 0 bases to trimming and J lost 4 bases, with 10 bases between them. Germline CDR1 is SQVTM and CDR2 is ANQGSEA. The CDR3 extends over 14 amino acids. The CDR3 DNA is TGCAGCGTTGAAGACAGGTTGAGTTACAATGAGCAGTTCTTC. Protein: CSVEDRLSYNEQFF.